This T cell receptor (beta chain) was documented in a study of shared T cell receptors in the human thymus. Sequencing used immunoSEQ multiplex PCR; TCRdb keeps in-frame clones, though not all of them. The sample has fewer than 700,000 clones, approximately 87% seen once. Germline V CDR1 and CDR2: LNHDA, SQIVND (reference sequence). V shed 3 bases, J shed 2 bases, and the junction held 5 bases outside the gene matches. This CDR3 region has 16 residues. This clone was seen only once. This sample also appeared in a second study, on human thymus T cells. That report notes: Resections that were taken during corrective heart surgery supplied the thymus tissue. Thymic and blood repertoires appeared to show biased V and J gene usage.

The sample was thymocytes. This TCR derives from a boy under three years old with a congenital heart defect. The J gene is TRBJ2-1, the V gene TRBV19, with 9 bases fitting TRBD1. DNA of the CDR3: TGTGCCAGTAGTATCAACAGGGGGCGCACCTACAATGAGCAGTTCTTC. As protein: CASSINRGRTYNEQFF.